Below are 9 T cell receptor beta chains sequenced from a single sample in a study of blood T cell repertoires in COVID-19. Measured with immunoSEQ multiplex PCR; TCRdb has only the in-frame clones, and not every one. The sample includes around 190,000 clones, under 80% of them seen just once. The sample consisted of peripheral blood. The receptor set was obtained from a woman between 50 and 59 years old with acute or convalescent COVID-19.

The chain uses TRBV28 and TRBJ2-5; 13 bases align to TRBD2. CDR1 and CDR2 from the germline V gene are MDHEN and SYDVKM. V trimming: 5 bases; J trimming: 1 base; junction bases outside the gene matches: 4. This CDR3 contains 16 residues. The CDR3 loop reads CASSLGTSGIQETQYF. DNA of the CDR3: TGTGCCAGCAGTCTGGGGACTAGCGGGATCCAAGAGACCCAGTACTTC.

A few counts support this clone. CDR3 bases: TGTGCCAGCAGCTTAGAACTAGGGCCCACAGATACGCAGTATTTT. Translated: CASSLELGPTDTQYF. The chain couples TRBV7-8 to TRBJ2-3, with a tentative D call TRBD2 (5 bases). The CDR3 has 15 amino acids. Germline-derived CDR1 and CDR2 are SGHVS and FQNEAQ. The V gene lost 1 base and the J gene lost 2 bases, with 10 bases spanning the gap. Full variable domain (outside the CDR3, taken from reference TRBV7-8 and TRBJ2-3): GAGVSQSPRYKVAKRGQDVALRCDPISGHVSLFWYQQALGQGPEFLTYFQNEAQLDKSGLPSDRFFAERPEGSVSTLKIQRTQQEDSAVYLCASSLELGPTDTQYFGPGTRLTVL.

The V and J genes are TRBV30 and TRBJ2-2, with D possibly being TRBD1 (6 bases). This CDR3 is 15 amino acids long. V dropped 2 bases and J dropped 0 bases, with 10 bases sitting between them. Germline V lookup: CDR1 GTSNPN, CDR2 SVGIG (reference sequence). The CDR3 DNA sequence: TGTGCCTGGAGTTCAAGGACAGCGAACACCGGGGAGCTGTTTTTT. Amino acids: CAWSSRTANTGELFF.

The chain combines TRBV29-1 with TRBJ2-3; 7 bases match TRBD1. Trimming at V came to 5 bases and at J to 6 bases, leaving 14 bases not matched to a gene. Germline V CDR1 and CDR2: SQVTM, ANQGSEA. This CDR3 has 15 residues. Here the CDR3 reads CSVFRQGRLGDTQYF. Written as DNA, the CDR3 is TGCAGCGTTTTCCGACAGGGACGATTAGGGGATACGCAGTATTTT.

The chain recombines TRBV12-3 or TRBV12-4 with TRBJ1-5; possible D gene TRBD1, 5 bases. This CDR3 is built from 13 residues. Trimming took 6 bases from V and 4 from J, leaving 10 bases between them. The CDR3 DNA reads as TGTGCCAGCAGCATCGACAGTAATCAGCCCCAGCATTTT. The encoded protein is CASSIDSNQPQHF.

This chain connects TRBV6-2 or TRBV6-3 to TRBJ2-3, with 11 nucleotides matching TRBD2. V lost 5 bases to trimming and J lost 5 bases; unmatched junction nucleotides: 3. The CDR3 contains 14 residues. The germline V gene encodes CDR1 MNHEY and CDR2 SVGEGT. The CDR3 sequence: CASSTSGGGDTQYF. CDR3 DNA sequence: TGTGCCAGCAGTACTAGCGGGGGCGGAGATACGCAGTATTTT.

The chain links TRBV5-5 to TRBJ1-3, with 8 bases aligning to TRBD1. In germline, CDR1 is SGHKS, CDR2 YYEKEE (reference sequence). The ends lost 3 bases at V and 2 bases at J; junction bases unmatched: 4. The length of the CDR3 is 15 residues. DNA for the CDR3: TGTGCCAGCAGCTCGGACAGGGTCGCTGGAAACACCATATATTTT. Translated, it gives CASSSDRVAGNTIYF.

This clone was counted a few times. V and J are TRBV7-6 and TRBJ2-5, with 11 positions matching TRBD1. Germline V gene lookup returns CDR1 SGHVS and CDR2 FNYEAQ. CDR3 length: 16 amino acids. Trimming took 1 base from V and 4 from J; bases not matched to a gene: 5. CDR3 region: CASSLGWTGGAETQYF. The CDR3 DNA reads as TGTGCCAGCAGCTTAGGATGGACAGGGGGCGCAGAGACCCAGTACTTC.

In its sample, this clone was seen once. CDR3 protein: CAWSRRVANTEAFF. CDR3 DNA: TGTGCCTGGAGCCGCAGGGTGGCGAACACTGAAGCTTTCTTT. The chain employs TRBV30 and TRBJ1-1; maybe TRBD1 (5 bases). With 3 bases removed from V and 1 base from J, the gap between germline ends came to 12 bases. Germline CDR1 reads GTSNPN; CDR2 reads SVGIG (reference sequence). The CDR3 is 14 amino acids. The variable domain in full, with the rest retrieved from reference TRBV30 and TRBJ1-1, is SQTIHQWPATLVQPVGSPLSLECTVEGTSNPNLYWYRQAAGRGLQLLFYSVGIGQISSEVPQNLSASRPQDRQFILSSKKLLLSDSGFYLCAWSRRVANTEAFFGQGTRLTVV.